This T cell receptor (beta chain) was captured in a study of cytomegalovirus exposure and HLA in healthy donors. Donors had nominal health at sampling but likely had unrecorded immune exposures. 13 Jbeta primers and 60 Vbeta primers were used for the PCR. Clones were read by immunoSEQ multiplex PCR, and TCRdb kept only the in-frame ones, dropping some. The table records about 100,000 clones, around 74% of them present only once. The CDR3 is 14 residues long. Germline trimming cut 7 bases from V and 7 bases from J; bases unmatched to any gene: 10. Looked up from germline, CDR1 is MNHEY and CDR2 is SVGAGI.

The V and J genes are TRBV6-5 and TRBJ1-5; 7 bases match TRBD1. This TCR came from a man in his fifties in good health and CMV-seropositive. Material for sequencing was PBMCs. CDR3 in amino acids: CASTSDRVWQPQHF. The CDR3 coding sequence is TGTGCCAGCACTTCAGACAGGGTTTGGCAGCCCCAGCATTTT.